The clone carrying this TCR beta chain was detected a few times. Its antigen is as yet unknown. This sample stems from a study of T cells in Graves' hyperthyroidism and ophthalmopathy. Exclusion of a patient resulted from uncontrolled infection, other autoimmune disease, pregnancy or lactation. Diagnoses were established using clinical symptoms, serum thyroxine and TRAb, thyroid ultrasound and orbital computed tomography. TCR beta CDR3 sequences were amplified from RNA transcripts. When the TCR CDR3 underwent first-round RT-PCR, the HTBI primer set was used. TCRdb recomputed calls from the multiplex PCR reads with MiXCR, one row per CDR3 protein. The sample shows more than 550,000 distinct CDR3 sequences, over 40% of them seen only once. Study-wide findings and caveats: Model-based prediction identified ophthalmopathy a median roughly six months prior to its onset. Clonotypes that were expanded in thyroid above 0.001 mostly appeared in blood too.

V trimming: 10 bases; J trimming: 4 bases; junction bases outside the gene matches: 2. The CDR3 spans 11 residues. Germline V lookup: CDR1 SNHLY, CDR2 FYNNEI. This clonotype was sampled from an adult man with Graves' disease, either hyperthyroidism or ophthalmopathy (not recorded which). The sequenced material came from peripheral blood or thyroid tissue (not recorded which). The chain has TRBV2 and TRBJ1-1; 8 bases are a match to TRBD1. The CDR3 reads CANTGGTEAFF. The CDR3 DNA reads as TGTGCCAACACAGGGGGCACTGAAGCTTTCTTT. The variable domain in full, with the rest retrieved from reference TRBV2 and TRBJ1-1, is EPEVTQTPSHQVTQMGQEVILRCVPISNHLYFYWYRQILGQKVEFLVSFYNNEISEKSEIFDDQFSVERPDGSNFTLKIRSTKLEDSAMYFCANTGGTEAFFGQGTRLTVV.